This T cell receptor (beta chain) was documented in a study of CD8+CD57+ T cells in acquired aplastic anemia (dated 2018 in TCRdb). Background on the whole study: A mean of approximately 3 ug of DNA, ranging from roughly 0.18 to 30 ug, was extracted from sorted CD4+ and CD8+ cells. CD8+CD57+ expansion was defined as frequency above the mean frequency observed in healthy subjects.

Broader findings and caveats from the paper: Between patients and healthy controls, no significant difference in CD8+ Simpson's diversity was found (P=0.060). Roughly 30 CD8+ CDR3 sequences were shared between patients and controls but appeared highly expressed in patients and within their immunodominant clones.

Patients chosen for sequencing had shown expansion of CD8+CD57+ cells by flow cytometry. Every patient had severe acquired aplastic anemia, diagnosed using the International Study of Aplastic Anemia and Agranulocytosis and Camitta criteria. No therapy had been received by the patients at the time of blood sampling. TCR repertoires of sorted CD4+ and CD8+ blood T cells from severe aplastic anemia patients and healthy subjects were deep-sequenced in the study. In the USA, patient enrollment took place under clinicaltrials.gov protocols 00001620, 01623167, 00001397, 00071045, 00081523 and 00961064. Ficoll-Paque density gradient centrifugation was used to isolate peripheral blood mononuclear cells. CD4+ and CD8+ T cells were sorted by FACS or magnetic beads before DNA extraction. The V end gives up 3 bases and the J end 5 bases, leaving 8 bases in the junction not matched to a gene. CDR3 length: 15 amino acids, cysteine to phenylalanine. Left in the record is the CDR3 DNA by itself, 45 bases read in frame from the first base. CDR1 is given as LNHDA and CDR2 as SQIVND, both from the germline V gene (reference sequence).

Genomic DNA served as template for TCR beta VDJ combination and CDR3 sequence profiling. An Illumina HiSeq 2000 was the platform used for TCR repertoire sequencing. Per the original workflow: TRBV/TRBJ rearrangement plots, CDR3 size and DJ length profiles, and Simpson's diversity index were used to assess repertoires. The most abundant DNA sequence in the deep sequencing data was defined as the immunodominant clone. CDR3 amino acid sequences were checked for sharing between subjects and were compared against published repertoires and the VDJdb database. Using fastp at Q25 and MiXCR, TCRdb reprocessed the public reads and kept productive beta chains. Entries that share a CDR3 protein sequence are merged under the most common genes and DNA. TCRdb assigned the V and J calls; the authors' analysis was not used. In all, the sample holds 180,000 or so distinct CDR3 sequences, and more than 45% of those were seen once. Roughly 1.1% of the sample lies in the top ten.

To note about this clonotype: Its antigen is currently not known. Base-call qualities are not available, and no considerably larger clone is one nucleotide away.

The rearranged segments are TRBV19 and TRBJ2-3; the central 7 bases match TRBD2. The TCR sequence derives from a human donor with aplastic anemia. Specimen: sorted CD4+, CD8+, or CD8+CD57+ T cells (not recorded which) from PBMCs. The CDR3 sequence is CASSIGGRVGDTQYF. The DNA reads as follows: TGTGCCAGTAGTATCGGAGGGAGGGTGGGAGATACGCAGTATTTT.